These 14 T cell receptor beta chains came from one sample sequenced in a study of cytomegalovirus exposure and HLA in healthy donors. 60 Vbeta and 13 Jbeta primers were used in PCR. Assay used: immunoSEQ multiplex PCR; TCRdb lists only in-frame clones, some missing. There are over 85,000 clones in the sample; about 80% occur only once, and around an eighth lies in the top ten. Sample: PBMCs. Source of these receptors: a man aged 30-40 years in good health and CMV-seropositive.

This chain links TRBV7-2 with TRBJ1-3; 7 bases match TRBD1. V gave up 5 bases and J gave up 6 bases; unmatched junction bases: 7. Germline V gives CDR1 SGHTA, CDR2 FQGNSA. The CDR3 spans 14 residues. CDR3 amino acids: CASSPGTVPNTIYF. The CDR3 DNA follows: TGTGCCAGCAGCCCCGGGACAGTTCCAAACACCATATATTTT.

The V gene is TRBV7-2, the J gene TRBJ2-7; D not resolved. This CDR3 has 13 amino acids. Germline V lookup: CDR1 SGHTA, CDR2 FQGNSA. V was cut by 1 base and J by 2 bases, with 6 bases left in between. CDR3 nucleotides: TGTGCCAGCAGCTTAGGAGGCCCCTACGAGCAGTACTTC. This codes for CASSLGGPYEQYF.

This clone showed up just a few times. This chain links TRBV7-8 with TRBJ1-6; tentative D call: TRBD1 (6 bases). This CDR3 comprises 15 residues. V was pared by 1 base and J by 9 bases, with 13 bases between. CDR1 SGHVS and CDR2 FQNEAQ come from the germline V gene. The DNA for the CDR3 is TGTGCCAGCAGCTTAGACAGGGTCGGCGCTTCACCCCTCCACTTT. It is translated as CASSLDRVGASPLHF.

In nucleotides, the CDR3 is TGTGCCAGCAGCTTGGAGCCGATCTCTGGAAACACCATATATTTT. Translated: CASSLEPISGNTIYF. The chain joins TRBV7-9 to TRBJ1-3; D not certain. Trimming pared 3 bases from V and 0 bases from J, leaving 9 bases between. CDR3 length: 15 residues. Germline CDR1 is SEHNR and CDR2 is FQNEAQ (reference sequence).

Remarks on this clone: The same CDR3 can be traced to other DNA sequences in this sample. The V call is TRBV5-6, the J call TRBJ2-1; no firm D call. There are 14 residues in the CDR3. Trimming pared 7 bases from V and 1 base from J, leaving 12 bases between. CDR1 SGHDT and CDR2 YYEEEE come from the germline V gene. The chain's CDR3 is CASGHWPSYNEQFF. Written as DNA, the CDR3 is TGTGCCAGCGGCCATTGGCCTTCCTACAATGAGCAGTTCTTC.

The J gene is TRBJ2-5, the V gene TRBV11-3; 9 bases fit TRBD1. This CDR3 is 17 amino acids long. V was pared by 3 bases and J by 5 bases, with 13 bases of the junction left unmatched. The V gene's germline CDR1 is SGHNT and CDR2 YENEEA. The CDR3 bases are TGTGCCAGCAGCTTGGGGACAGGGAATCCCCTAGTGGAGACCCAGTACTTC. It specifies CASSLGTGNPLVETQYF. The whole variable domain, remainder taken from reference TRBV11-3 and TRBJ2-5, is EAGVVQSPRYKIIEKKQPVAFWCNPISGHNTLYWYLQNLGQGPELLIRYENEEAVDDSQLPKDRFSAERLKGVDSTLKIQPAELGDSAVYLCASSLGTGNPLVETQYFGPGTRLLVL.

A single count supports this clone. The chain couples TRBV4-2 to TRBJ1-5; 10 bases align to TRBD1. The CDR3 spans 21 residues. The J segment lost 5 bases and the V segment lost 4 bases, leaving 23 bases of the junction unmatched. Per the germline V gene, CDR1 is LGHNA and CDR2 is YNFKEQ. Here the CDR3 DNA reads TGTGCCAGCAGCCTACCGAAGGCCTCTTTGTCGGGACAGGGGAACCATCAGCCCCAGCATTTT. Translated: CASSLPKASLSGQGNHQPQHF.

The chain joins TRBV2 to TRBJ1-4, with D uncertain. The V gene lost 5 bases and the J gene lost 14 bases, with 15 bases spanning the gap. This CDR3 has 12 residues. Germline V gene data show CDR1 as SNHLY and CDR2 as FYNNEI. CDR3 loop: CASSQTGDSLFF. Here the CDR3 DNA reads TGTGCCAGCAGTCAGACCGGGGATAGTCTGTTTTTT.

The CDR3 loop reads CASSFRDSANEQFF. The CDR3 nucleotides are TGTGCCAGCAGTTTCCGGGACAGCGCCAATGAGCAGTTCTTC. The V gene is TRBV27, the J gene TRBJ2-1; 7 nucleotides line up with TRBD1. The length of the CDR3 is 14 residues. Germline V gives CDR1 MNHEY, CDR2 SMNVEV (reference sequence). V gave up 3 bases and J gave up 6 bases; unmatched junction bases: 5.

CDR3 region: CASSQGDRGLQETQYF. CDR3 coding DNA: TGCGCCAGCAGCCAGGGAGACAGGGGGCTTCAAGAGACCCAGTACTTC. The genes are TRBV4-3 and TRBJ2-5, with TRBD1 matching over 10 bases. Losses at the gene ends were 3 bases for V and 2 bases for J; bases not matched to a gene: 6. The CDR3 contains 16 residues. Germline loops: CDR1 LGHNA, CDR2 YSLEER.

J is TRBJ2-5 and V is TRBV6-6; TRBD1 aligns across 8 bases. The CDR3 loop spans 16 amino acids. In germline, CDR1 is MNHNY, CDR2 SVGAGI (reference sequence). Germline trimming cut 7 bases from V and 5 bases from J; bases unmatched to any gene: 15. The CDR3 nucleotides are TGTGCCAGCAACGACCCGGACAGGGAACGATGGGAGACCCAGTACTTC. Translating it yields CASNDPDRERWETQYF.

The chain recombines TRBV4-3 with TRBJ2-1; TRBD2 might be the D (7 bases). The CDR3 covers 17 residues. Trimming took off 0 bases at V and 8 bases at J, with 20 bases between the two ends. Germline values: CDR1 LGHNA, CDR2 YSLEER. The CDR3 loop reads CASSQDGGRGALDEQFF. For the CDR3, the DNA is TGCGCCAGCAGCCAAGACGGTGGCCGGGGGGCTTTAGATGAGCAGTTCTTC.

This sequence joins TRBV11-3 and TRBJ1-1, with 8 bases matching TRBD1. V lost 5 bases, J lost 4 bases, and 12 bases stayed unmatched. The CDR3 spans 16 residues. From germline, CDR1 is SGHNT and CDR2 YENEEA. CDR3: CASSPPPGTGGTEAFF. Written as DNA, the CDR3 is TGTGCCAGCAGCCCTCCCCCTGGGACAGGCGGCACTGAAGCTTTCTTT.

The chain has TRBV27 and TRBJ2-7; maybe TRBD1 (5 bases). Trimming shortened V by 2 bases and J by 5 bases, and 16 bases separated the two germline ends. The CDR3 is made up of 15 amino acids. Germline loops: CDR1 MNHEY, CDR2 SMNVEV (reference sequence). CDR3 sequence: CASSLAQGSFDEQYF. The CDR3 DNA is TGTGCCAGCAGTTTAGCCCAGGGATCTTTCGACGAGCAGTACTTC.